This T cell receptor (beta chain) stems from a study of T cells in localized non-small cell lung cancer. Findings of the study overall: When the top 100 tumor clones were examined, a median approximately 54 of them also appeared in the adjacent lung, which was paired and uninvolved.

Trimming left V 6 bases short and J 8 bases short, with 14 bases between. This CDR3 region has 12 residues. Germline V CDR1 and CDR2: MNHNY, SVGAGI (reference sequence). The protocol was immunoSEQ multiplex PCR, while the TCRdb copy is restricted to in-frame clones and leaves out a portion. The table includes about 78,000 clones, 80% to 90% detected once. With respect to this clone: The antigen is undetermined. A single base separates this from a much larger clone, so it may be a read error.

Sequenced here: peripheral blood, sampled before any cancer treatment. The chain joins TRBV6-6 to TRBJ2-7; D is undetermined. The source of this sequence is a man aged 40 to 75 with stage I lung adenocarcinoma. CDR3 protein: CASSDLGYKQYF. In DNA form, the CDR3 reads TGTGCCAGCAGCGACCTTGGTTACAAGCAGTACTTC.